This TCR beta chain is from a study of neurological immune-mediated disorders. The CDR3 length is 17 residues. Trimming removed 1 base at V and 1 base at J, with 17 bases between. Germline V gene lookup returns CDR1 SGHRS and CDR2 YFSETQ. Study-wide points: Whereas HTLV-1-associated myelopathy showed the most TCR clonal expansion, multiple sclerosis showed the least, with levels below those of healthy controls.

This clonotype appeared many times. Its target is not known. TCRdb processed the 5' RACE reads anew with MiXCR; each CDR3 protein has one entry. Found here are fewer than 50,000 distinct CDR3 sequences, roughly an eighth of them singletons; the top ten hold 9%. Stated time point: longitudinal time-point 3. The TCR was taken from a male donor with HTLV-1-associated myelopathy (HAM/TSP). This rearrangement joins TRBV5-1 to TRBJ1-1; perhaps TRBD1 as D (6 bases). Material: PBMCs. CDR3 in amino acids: CASSLRVLTGPNTEAFF. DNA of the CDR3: TGCGCCAGCAGCTTGAGGGTCTTGACAGGACCGAACACTGAAGCTTTCTTT.